The sequence of this T cell receptor beta chain was determined in a study of metastatic and nonmetastatic thyroid tumors (dated by TCRdb to the early 2020s). As for the study more broadly: The researchers compared repertoires between peripheral blood samples and tumor or nodule tissue samples from patients with malignant or benign thyroid disease.

The table lists this clone with many counts. The antigen this receptor binds is unknown. No much larger clonotype is one base removed from it; base qualities were not supplied. The CDR3, from cysteine to phenylalanine, totals 15 residues. The read is trimmed to its CDR3 DNA, 45 bases read in frame from base 1. The germline V gene gives CDR1 as KGHDR and CDR2 as SFDVKD. V is trimmed back by 0 bases and J by 2 bases, and the junction contains 1 base that no gene match accounts for. Libraries were built with PCR. Sequencing relied on an Illumina HiSeq 4000. High-throughput sequencing was used to profile the TCR beta-chain CDR3 region of every patient. In the authors' own workflow: CDR3 differences across clinicopathological groups were used to build a classifier for discriminating distant-metastatic papillary thyroid cancer patients. Repertoire diversity was assessed with the Shannon index, and tumor-blood repertoire similarity with the Morisita-Horn index. In-frame beta chains were kept once TCRdb had trimmed the public reads at Q25 with fastp and called clones with MiXCR. V and J calls and clone size were set by TCRdb, not the authors. The sample table contains about 31,000 clones; only one count was recorded for roughly a fifth of them. Roughly 22% of the sample goes to the ten largest clones.

Broad study findings and their caveats: TCR beta diversity was reported as significantly higher in malignant tumors than in benign nodules, in both blood and tumor samples.

No patient had received any treatment before thyroid surgery. The study retrospectively analysed patient clinical samples collected from about 2012 to 2018 using T-cell receptor beta sequencing. The sequence links TRBV24-1 to TRBJ2-3; TRBD1 aligns with 7 central bases. This TCR derives from a female donor with papillary thyroid cancer or a benign thyroid nodule (not recorded which). Some clones in this sample may be carry-over from other donors' samples. The sample taken for sequencing was blood. The CDR3 reads CATSDLQGDTDTQYF. At the DNA level, the sequence is TGTGCCACCAGTGATTTGCAGGGGGACACAGATACGCAGTATTTT.